These 20 T cell receptor delta chains came from one sample sequenced in a study of gamma-delta chains in newborns, infants, children. TCRdb reran clone calling via CATT on the reads. Here the sample spans under 5,000 delta-chain clones, more than 35% being singletons. Sample: blood. These receptors were obtained from a child who received the measles vaccine.

By sample fraction, this clone is medium-sized (0.01 to 0.1%). V usage is TRDV1 and J usage is TRDJ1; the match to TRDD3 covers 10 bases. V shed 3 bases, J shed 1 base, and the junction held 26 bases outside the gene matches. The length of the CDR3 is 23 residues. Per the germline V gene, CDR1 is TSWWSYY and CDR2 is QGS. The CDR3 DNA follows: TGTGCTCTTGGGGACCCTCGAGGTCTTCCTACAGACTGGGGGATCCCCGCCACCGATAAACTCATCTTT. Protein: CALGDPRGLPTDWGIPATDKLIF.

This chain links TRDV1 with TRDJ1, with 8 bases matching TRDD3. From germline, CDR1 is TSWWSYY and CDR2 QGS. Trimming removed 2 bases from V and 0 bases from J; junction bases left unmatched: 23. The CDR3 is 22 residues long. The CDR3 protein is CALGESPTILSTLLGDTDKLIF. The DNA for the CDR3 is TGTGCTCTTGGGGAAAGCCCCACGATCCTATCAACCTTACTGGGGGACACCGATAAACTCATCTTT.

The DNA for the CDR3 is TGTGCTCTTGGGGAACTTGGCTCTCTCGGGGGATACGCCTCGGGAAATAAACTCATCTTT. Its translation: CALGELGSLGGYASGNKLIF. The chain recombines TRDV1 with TRDJ1, with 10 positions matching TRDD3. The germline V gene encodes CDR1 TSWWSYY and CDR2 QGS. The CDR3 covers 20 residues. The trim removed 0 bases at V and 6 bases at J, leaving 19 bases unmatched.

Concerning this clone: Distinct nucleotide sequences in the sample also encode this CDR3. The J gene is TRDJ3, the V gene TRDV2, with TRDD3 as a possible D gene (5 bases). Germline loops: CDR1 GEAIGNYY, CDR2 EKD. V was clipped by 2 bases and J by 0 bases, with 13 bases between them. CDR3 size: 18 residues. The CDR3, as DNA: TGTGCCTGTGACAGTACTGGAGGATACTCCTGGGACACCCGACAGATGTTTTTC. Its protein is CACDSTGGYSWDTRQMFF.

By sample fraction, this clone is medium-sized. The V and J genes are TRDV2 and TRDJ3; D perhaps matches TRDD3 (5 bases). The CDR3 covers 17 residues. Germline loops: CDR1 GEAIGNYY, CDR2 EKD. Trimming removed 0 bases from V and 0 bases from J, with 8 bases in between. The CDR3 nucleotides read TGTGCCTGTGACACCGCTGGGAGCTCCTGGGACACCCGACAGATGTTTTTC. Translating it yields CACDTAGSSWDTRQMFF.

The gene calls are TRDV1 and TRDJ1; TRDD3 aligns across 8 bases. CDR1 and CDR2 from the germline V gene are TSWWSYY and QGS. Losses at the gene ends were 7 bases for V and 3 bases for J; bases not matched to a gene: 28. There are 21 residues in the CDR3. The CDR3 loop is CALARSWPSAVMGDLSDKLIF. DNA for the CDR3: TGTGCTCTTGCTAGGAGCTGGCCTTCCGCTGTGATGGGGGATCTGTCCGATAAACTCATCTTT.

Details on this clone: Other DNA variants within this sample encode the same CDR3. V and J are TRDV1 and TRDJ1; 9 bases line up with TRDD3. Trimming took 0 bases from V and 8 from J; bases not matched to a gene: 13. Germline CDR1 is TSWWSYY and CDR2 is QGS. This CDR3 contains 17 residues. The chain's CDR3 is CALGELVLQGGIPKLIF. The CDR3 DNA sequence: TGTGCTCTTGGGGAACTAGTCTTACAAGGGGGGATACCGAAACTCATCTTT.

The gene calls are TRDV1 and TRDJ1; D is ambiguous. Deletions cut 3 bases from V and 7 bases from J, with 18 bases between. Germline V lookup: CDR1 TSWWSYY, CDR2 QGS. This CDR3 is 15 amino acids long. DNA of the CDR3: TGTGCTCTTGGGGAGCCCGCCGAGATGGAGGGTAAACTCATCTTT. Translating gives CALGEPAEMEGKLIF.

This clone was observed a handful of times. This rearrangement joins TRDV3 to TRDJ1, with a weak D call TRDD3 (6 bases). Per the germline V gene, CDR1 is TVYSNPD and CDR2 is GDNSRS (reference sequence). There are 14 residues in the CDR3. CDR3 DNA: TGTGCTCCGAACGGGGGAGAACTCACCGATAAACTCATCTTT. It encodes CAPNGGELTDKLIF.

The V call is TRDV1, the J call TRDJ1; 13 nucleotides match TRDD3. The trim removed 4 bases at V and 0 bases at J, leaving 20 bases unmatched. The germline V gene encodes CDR1 TSWWSYY and CDR2 QGS. CDR3 length equals 22 residues. The CDR3 reads CALGGLRKITGGYVLYTDKLIF. Written as DNA, the CDR3 is TGTGCTCTTGGGGGCCTTCGGAAGATAACTGGGGGATACGTCCTGTACACCGATAAACTCATCTTT.

The genes are TRDV1 and TRDJ1, with 7 bases identical to TRDD2. Germline V gene data show CDR1 as TSWWSYY and CDR2 as QGS. The CDR3 consists of 21 residues. After removal of 0 bases from V and 0 bases from J, the junction contained 19 bases not matched to a gene. The DNA for the CDR3 is TGTGCTCTTGGGGAACTAGGTTCCTACGCCACCACTCCCGGGTACACCGATAAACTCATCTTT. Residues: CALGELGSYATTPGYTDKLIF.

The genes are TRDV3 and TRDJ1; 8 positions match TRDD3. The CDR3 consists of 17 residues. The V gene's germline CDR1 is TVYSNPD and CDR2 GDNSRS (reference sequence). With V trimmed by 1 base and J by 0 bases, 13 bases remained unmatched. The CDR3 coding sequence is TGTGCCTTTATCAAAGGAATAACTGGGGGGTACACCGATAAACTCATCTTT. As protein: CAFIKGITGGYTDKLIF.

This clone has only a few counts. Written as DNA, the CDR3 is TGTGCCTGTGACGCCGTACTGGGGAGGACTTTGACAGCACAACTCTTCTTT. Encoded protein: CACDAVLGRTLTAQLFF. The chain carries TRDV2 and TRDJ2; 7 bases are shared with TRDD3. V lost 3 bases, J lost 0 bases, and 9 bases stayed unmatched. The CDR3 sequence is 17 residues long. Germline V gene lookup returns CDR1 GEAIGNYY and CDR2 EKD.

With regard to this clone: This CDR3 is also generated by other DNA sequences in the sample. V usage is TRDV1 and J usage is TRDJ1, with a weak D call TRDD3 (7 bases). The CDR3 has 21 amino acids. V lost 5 bases and J lost 0, with 31 bases in between. CDR1 TSWWSYY and CDR2 QGS come from the germline V gene. The CDR3 reads CALGTPSPQLGVYPYTDKLIF. The CDR3 coding sequence is TGTGCTCTTGGGACCCCTTCCCCACAGCTGGGGGTCTACCCTTACACCGATAAACTCATCTTT.

This clone was seen once. It is likely a read error: a sequence one base away is far more abundant. The chain joins TRDV1 to TRDJ1; the match to TRDD2 covers 9 bases. The V gene end was trimmed by 4 bases and the J gene end by 4 bases; junction bases not matched to a gene: 22. Germline CDR1 is TSWWSYY and CDR2 is QGS. The CDR3 runs 20 residues. CDR3 bases: TGTGCTCTTGGGGGACTCAGCCTTCCTACGGGGGATTGCTTCTGCGATAAACTCATCTTT. Its translation: CALGGLSLPTGDCFCDKLIF.

This clone was picked up a small number of times. J is TRDJ1 and V is TRDV1, with D possibly TRDD2 on 5 matching bases. Germline CDR1 and CDR2: TSWWSYY and QGS. The CDR3 length is 19 residues. V was clipped by 0 bases and J by 4 bases, with 24 bases between them. The CDR3 loop is CALGELLPSTLGTGDKLIF. The CDR3 coding sequence is TGTGCTCTTGGGGAACTCCTACCGTCTACGTTGGGTACGGGCGATAAACTCATCTTT.

This clone was counted between two and nine times. This chain links TRDV1 with TRDJ1; TRDD3 matches at 10 bases. V dropped 0 bases and J dropped 0; count of bases not matched to a gene: 16. This CDR3 contains 21 residues. Germline V lookup: CDR1 TSWWSYY, CDR2 QGS. CDR3 sequence reads: CALGELNPHWGIQLYTDKLIF. The CDR3 DNA follows: TGTGCTCTTGGGGAACTGAACCCGCATTGGGGGATACAATTGTACACCGATAAACTCATCTTT.

This clone was seen more than once but under ten times. The J gene is TRDJ1, the V gene TRDV1, with TRDD3 matching over 13 bases. This CDR3 is built from 23 residues. With 3 bases clipped from V and 0 bases from J, the junction kept 22 bases outside the gene matches. Germline assignment: CDR1 TSWWSYY and CDR2 QGS. The CDR3 loop reads CALGDLPISHWGIRLTYTDKLIF. The CDR3 DNA is TGTGCTCTTGGGGACCTTCCTATTTCTCACTGGGGGATACGCTTGACGTACACCGATAAACTCATCTTT.

The chain couples TRDV1 to TRDJ1; 8 bases map to TRDD2. This CDR3 region has 16 residues. The junction had 11 bases not matched to a gene; V was cut back by 1 base and J by 7 bases. Germline assignment: CDR1 TSWWSYY and CDR2 QGS. CDR3 in amino acids: CALGEQGSSYRGKLIF. The CDR3 DNA reads as TGTGCTCTTGGGGAACAGGGGTCTTCCTACAGGGGTAAACTCATCTTT.

Remarks on this clone: Only one base separates this from a far larger clonotype, so it likely reflects a read error. The same CDR3 arises from other DNA sequences in this sample as well. V usage is TRDV1 and J usage is TRDJ2, with D perhaps assigned TRDD2 or TRDD3 (6 bases each). The CDR3 extends over 18 amino acids. Germline V lookup: CDR1 TSWWSYY, CDR2 QGS. Here the CDR3 DNA reads TGTGCTCTTGAATCCTACGGGAAGTACTGGGCCTTGACAGCACAACTCTTCTTC. Amino acid sequence: CALESYGKYWALTAQLFF.